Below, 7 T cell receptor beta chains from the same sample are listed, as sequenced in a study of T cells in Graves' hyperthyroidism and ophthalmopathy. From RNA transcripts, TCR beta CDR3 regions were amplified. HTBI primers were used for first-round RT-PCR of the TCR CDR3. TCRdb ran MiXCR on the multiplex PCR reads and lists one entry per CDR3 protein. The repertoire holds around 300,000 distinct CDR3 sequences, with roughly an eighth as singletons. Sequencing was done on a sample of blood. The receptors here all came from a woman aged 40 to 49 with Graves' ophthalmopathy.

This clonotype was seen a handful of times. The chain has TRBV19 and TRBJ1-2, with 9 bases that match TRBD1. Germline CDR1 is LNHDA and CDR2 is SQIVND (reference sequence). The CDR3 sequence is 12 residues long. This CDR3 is CATTGGDGGYTF. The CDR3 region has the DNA TGTGCTACTACAGGGGGCGATGGGGGCTACACCTTC. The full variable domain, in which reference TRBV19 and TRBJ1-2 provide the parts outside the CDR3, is DGGITQSPKYLFRKEGQNVTLSCEQNLNHDAMYWYRQDPGQGLRLIYYSQIVNDFQKGDIAEGYSVSREKKESFPLTVTSAQKNPTAFYLCATTGGDGGYTFGSGTRLTVV.

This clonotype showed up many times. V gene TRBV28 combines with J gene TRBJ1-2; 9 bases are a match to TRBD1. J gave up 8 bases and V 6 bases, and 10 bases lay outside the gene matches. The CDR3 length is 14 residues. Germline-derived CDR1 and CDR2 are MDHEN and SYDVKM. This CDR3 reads CASRESTGGAGYTF. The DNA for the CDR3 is TGTGCCAGCAGAGAAAGTACAGGGGGCGCGGGCTACACCTTC.

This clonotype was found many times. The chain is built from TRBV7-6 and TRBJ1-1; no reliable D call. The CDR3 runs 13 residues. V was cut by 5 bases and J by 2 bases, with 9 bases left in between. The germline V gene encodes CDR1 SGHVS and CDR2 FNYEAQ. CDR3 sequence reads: CASSTNLNTEAFF. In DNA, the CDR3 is TGTGCCAGCAGCACAAACCTTAACACTGAAGCTTTCTTT.

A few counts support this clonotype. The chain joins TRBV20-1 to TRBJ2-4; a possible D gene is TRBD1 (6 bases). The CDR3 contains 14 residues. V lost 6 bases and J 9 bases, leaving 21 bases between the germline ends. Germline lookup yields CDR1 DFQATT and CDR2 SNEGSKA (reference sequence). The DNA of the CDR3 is TGCAGTGCCGAACCGGGACACCTTTCCGGCATTCAGTACTTC. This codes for CSAEPGHLSGIQYF.

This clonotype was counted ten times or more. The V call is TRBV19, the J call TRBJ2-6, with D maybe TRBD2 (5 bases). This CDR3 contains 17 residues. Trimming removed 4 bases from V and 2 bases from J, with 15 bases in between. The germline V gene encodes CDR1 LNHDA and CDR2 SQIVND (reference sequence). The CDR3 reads CASSRPGMVTGANVLTF. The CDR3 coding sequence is TGTGCCAGTAGTAGACCCGGGATGGTTACTGGGGCCAACGTCCTGACTTTC.

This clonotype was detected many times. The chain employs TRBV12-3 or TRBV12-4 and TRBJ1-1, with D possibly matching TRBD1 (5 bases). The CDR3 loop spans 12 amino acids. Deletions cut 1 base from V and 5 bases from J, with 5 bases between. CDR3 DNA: TGTGCCAGCAGTTTAGAGGGGACTGAAGCTTTCTTT. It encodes CASSLEGTEAFF.

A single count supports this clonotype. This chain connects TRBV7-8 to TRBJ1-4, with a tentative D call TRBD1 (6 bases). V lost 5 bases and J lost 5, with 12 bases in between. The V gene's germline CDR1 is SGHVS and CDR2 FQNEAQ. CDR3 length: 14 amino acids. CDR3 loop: CASSKQGRNEKLFF. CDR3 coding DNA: TGTGCCAGCAGCAAACAGGGTCGGAATGAAAAACTGTTTTTT.